This passage covers 6 T cell receptor beta chains from one sample sequenced in a study of a mutant IDH1 vaccine in newly diagnosed glioma (dated by TCRdb to the early 2020s). Their cognate antigens are unknown. The library was built by means of the immunoSEQ multiplex PCR assay. Entries here come from immuneACCESS through TCRdb and include only in-frame sequences with V and J called. Some clones fail to appear in such tables; in the studies checked, an unresolved V gene covers under half of the shortfall, and the cause of the remainder is unknown. The sample contains 65,000 to 85,000 clones, 85% to 90% of them found a single time. About 2% of the sample lies in the top ten. The time point label here, explained by the study, means: week 35, safety follow-up. Each vaccine dose, consisting of 300 ug of a 20-mer mutant IDH1 peptide in Montanide, was administered subcutaneously with topical imiquimod.

The source was PBMCs, collected from a glioma patient whose treatment included an IDH1 peptide vaccine. Receptor source: a man aged 25-45 years with glioma.

This clone was seen a single time. The V call is TRBV5-5, the J call TRBJ2-3; D is unclear. Trimming stripped 3 bases from V and 2 bases from J, with 4 bases between. In germline, CDR1 is SGHKS, CDR2 YYEKEE (reference sequence). The CDR3 extends over 12 amino acids. CDR3 in amino acids: CASSSITDTQYF. In nucleotides, the CDR3 is TGTGCCAGCAGCTCTATCACAGATACGCAGTATTTT.

The chain links TRBV7-3 to TRBJ1-2; D unclear. The CDR3 runs to 16 residues. CDR1 and CDR2 (germline): SGHTA, FQGTGA. Trimming removed 5 bases at V and 4 bases at J, with 20 bases between. CDR3 region: CASSPMEIWMLYGYTF. CDR3 nucleotides: TGTGCCAGCAGCCCGATGGAGATCTGGATGCTCTATGGCTACACCTTC.

The rearrangement joins TRBV27 to TRBJ1-1, with D maybe TRBD1 (5 bases). The germline V gene has CDR1 MNHEY and CDR2 SMNVEV (reference sequence). The CDR3 consists of 13 residues. Trimming took 2 bases from V and 10 from J, leaving 14 bases between them. The CDR3 DNA reads TGTGCCAGCAGTTTAAGTCAGGAGGGACGAGCTTTCTTT. Translating gives CASSLSQEGRAFF.

This clone was recorded only once. The V gene is TRBV28, the J gene TRBJ2-7; D is uncertain. The CDR3 spans 12 residues. CDR1 and CDR2 (germline): MDHEN, SYDVKM. V lost 7 bases and J 6 bases, leaving 13 bases between the germline ends. CDR3 DNA: TGTGCCAGCAACCCCGTGAGAGGCGAGCAGTACTTC. Translation gives CASNPVRGEQYF.

This clone was found a few times. The CDR3 here is CASSLQGWDTEAFF. CDR3 in DNA: TGCGCCAGCAGCTTGCAGGGCTGGGACACTGAAGCTTTCTTT. The chain employs TRBV5-1 and TRBJ1-1; D may be TRBD1 (5 bases). The germline CDR1 and CDR2 sequences are SGHRS and YFSETQ. The V gene lost 1 base and the J gene lost 3 bases, with 10 bases spanning the gap. The CDR3 consists of 14 residues. Full variable domain (remainder filled in from reference TRBV5-1 and TRBJ1-1): KAGVTQTPRYLIKTRGQQVTLSCSPISGHRSVSWYQQTPGQGLQFLFEYFSETQRNKGNFPGRFSGRQFSNSRSEMNVSTLELGDSALYLCASSLQGWDTEAFFGQGTRLTVV.

The genes are TRBV6-1 and TRBJ1-1; D is undetermined. Germline values: CDR1 MNHNS, CDR2 SASEGT. CDR3 length: 16 amino acids. Trimming left V 2 bases short and J 0 bases short, with 13 bases between. The CDR3 loop reads CASSESGGTLNTEAFF. Written as DNA, the CDR3 is TGTGCCAGCAGTGAAAGTGGCGGCACATTGAACACTGAAGCTTTCTTT.